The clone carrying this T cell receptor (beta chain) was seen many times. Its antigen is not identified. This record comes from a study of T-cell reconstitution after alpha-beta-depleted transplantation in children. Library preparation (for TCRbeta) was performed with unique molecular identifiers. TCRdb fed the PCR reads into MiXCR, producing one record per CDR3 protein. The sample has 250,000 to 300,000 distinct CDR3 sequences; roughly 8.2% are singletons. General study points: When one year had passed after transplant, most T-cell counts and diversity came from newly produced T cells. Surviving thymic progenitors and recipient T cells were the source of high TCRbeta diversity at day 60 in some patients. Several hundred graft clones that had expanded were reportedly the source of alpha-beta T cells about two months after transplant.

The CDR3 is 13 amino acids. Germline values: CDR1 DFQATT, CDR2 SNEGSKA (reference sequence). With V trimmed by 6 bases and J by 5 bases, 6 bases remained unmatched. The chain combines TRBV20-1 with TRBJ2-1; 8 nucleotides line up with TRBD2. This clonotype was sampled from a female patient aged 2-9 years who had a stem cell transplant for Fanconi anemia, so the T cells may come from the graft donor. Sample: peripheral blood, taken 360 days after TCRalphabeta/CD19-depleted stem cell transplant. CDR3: CSAESGGHNEQFF. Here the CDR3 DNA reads TGCAGTGCCGAGAGCGGGGGCCACAATGAGCAGTTCTTC.